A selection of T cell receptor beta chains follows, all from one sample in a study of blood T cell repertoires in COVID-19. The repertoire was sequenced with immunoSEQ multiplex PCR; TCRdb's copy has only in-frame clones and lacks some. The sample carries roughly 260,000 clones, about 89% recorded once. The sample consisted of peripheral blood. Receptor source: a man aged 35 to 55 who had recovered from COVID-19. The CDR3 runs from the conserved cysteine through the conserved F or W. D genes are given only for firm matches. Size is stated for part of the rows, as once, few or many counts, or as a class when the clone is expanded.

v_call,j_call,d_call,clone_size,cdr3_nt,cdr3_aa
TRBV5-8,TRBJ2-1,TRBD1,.,TGTGCCAGCAGCTTGACAGGGGGCGGTTTCAATGAGCAGTTCTTC,CASSLTGGGFNEQFF
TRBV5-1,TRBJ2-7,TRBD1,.,TGCGCCAGCAGCTTGGGGGCCTTTCAGGGGGACGAGCAGTACTTC,CASSLGAFQGDEQYF
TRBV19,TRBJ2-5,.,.,TGTGCCAGTAGTATAGTGGGAGCGGGTGAGACCCAGTACTTC,CASSIVGAGETQYF
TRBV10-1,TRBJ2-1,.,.,TGCGCCTCTCGGGATGGCGGAGAGCAGTTCTTC,CASRDGGEQFF
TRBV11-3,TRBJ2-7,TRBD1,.,TGTGCCAGCAGCTTACGGGACAGGGCCTACGAGCAGTACTTC,CASSLRDRAYEQYF
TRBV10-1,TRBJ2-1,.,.,TGCGCCAGCAGTGAGTCGAGGTTCAGCCGCGCGAGCTCCTACAATGAGCAGTTCTTC,CASSESRFSRASSYNEQFF
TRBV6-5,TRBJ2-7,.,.,TGTGCCAGCAGTTACTCGCCATTCATAAGCCGCGAGCAGTACTTC,CASSYSPFISREQYF
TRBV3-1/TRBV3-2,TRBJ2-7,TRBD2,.,TGTGCCAGCAGCCAAGATAGGGCGGGAGGAGTACCCTACGAGCAGTACTTC,CASSQDRAGGVPYEQYF
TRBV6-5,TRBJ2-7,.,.,TGTGCCAGCAGGGGCGTCTCCTACGAGCAGTACTTC,CASRGVSYEQYF
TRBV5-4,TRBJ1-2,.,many,TGTGCCAGCAGCGTGAAAAGGGGTATCGGCTATGGCTACACCTTC,CASSVKRGIGYGYTF
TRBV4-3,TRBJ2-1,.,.,TGCGCCAGCAGCCACTTGGGGGGCTACAATGAGCAGTTCTTC,CASSHLGGYNEQFF
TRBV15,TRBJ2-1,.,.,TGTGCCACCAGCAGAGATCAGGCAGGCTACAATGAGCAGTTCTTC,CATSRDQAGYNEQFF
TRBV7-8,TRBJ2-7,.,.,TGTGCCAGCAGCCCTGGGGGGGGGCCCACCTACGAGCAGTACTTC,CASSPGGGPTYEQYF
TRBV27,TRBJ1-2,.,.,TGTGCCAGCAGTTTAGGGTCAGGTGTCAGCTATGGCTACACCTTC,CASSLGSGVSYGYTF
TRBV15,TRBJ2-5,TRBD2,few,TGTGCCACCAGCAGAGAACTAGCGGGACAAGAGACCCAGTACTTC,CATSRELAGQETQYF
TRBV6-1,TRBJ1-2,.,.,TGTGCCAGCAGTGACGGCGGAGGCTACACCTTC,CASSDGGGYTF
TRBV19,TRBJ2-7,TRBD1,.,TGTGCCAGTAGGAATGAGGGGGCCCCCTACGAGCAGTACTTC,CASRNEGAPYEQYF
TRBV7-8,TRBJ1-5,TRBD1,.,TGTGCCAGCAGCTTAGTCGGGACAGGGAGCAATCAGCCCCAGCATTTT,CASSLVGTGSNQPQHF
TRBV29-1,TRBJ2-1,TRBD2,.,TGCAGCGTTTCTAAGACTAGCGGGAGGGCCAATGAGCAGTTCTTC,CSVSKTSGRANEQFF
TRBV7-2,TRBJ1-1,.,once,TGTGCCAGCAGCTTAGAGGGCTCTCGGCTTCCGGGGACTGAAGCTTTCTTT,CASSLEGSRLPGTEAFF
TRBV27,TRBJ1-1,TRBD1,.,TGTGCCAGCAGTTCGAGGGGGCAGTGGAACACTGAAGCTTTCTTT,CASSSRGQWNTEAFF
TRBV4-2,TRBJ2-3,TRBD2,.,TGTGCCAGCAGCCAGGGACTAGCGGGAGATACGCAGTATTTT,CASSQGLAGDTQYF
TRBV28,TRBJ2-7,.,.,TGTGCCAGCAGTGTCGGAGGCCTATCTCCTGTCCTATACGAGCAGTACTTC,CASSVGGLSPVLYEQYF
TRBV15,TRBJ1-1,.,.,TGTGCCACCAGAGACAGATTGAACACTGAAGCTTTCTTT,CATRDRLNTEAFF
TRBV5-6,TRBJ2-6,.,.,TGTGCCAGCAGCTTGGCCGGTGGGGCCAACGTCCTGACTTTC,CASSLAGGANVLTF
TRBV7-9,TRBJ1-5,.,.,TGTGCCAGCAGCCCTCTTAGCCAGCCCCAGCATTTT,CASSPLSQPQHF
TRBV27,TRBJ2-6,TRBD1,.,TGTGCCAGCAGTTTAACGACAGGGGCTGGGGCCAACGTCCTGACTTTC,CASSLTTGAGANVLTF
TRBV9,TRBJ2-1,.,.,TGTGCCAGCAGCCCGAGGGGGGGCCCGTTTTCCCCCAATGAGCAGTTCTTC,CASSPRGGPFSPNEQFF
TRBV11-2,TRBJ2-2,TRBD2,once,TGTGCCAGCAGCTACCGGACTAGCGGGGGACCAACCGGGGAGCTGTTTTTT,CASSYRTSGGPTGELFF
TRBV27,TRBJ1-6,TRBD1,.,TGTGCCAGCAGTCCCGCGAGGACAGGGGGTCCCTCACCCCTCCACTTT,CASSPARTGGPSPLHF
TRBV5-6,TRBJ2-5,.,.,TGTGCCAGCAGCTTGGTAGCAGGGAAAGAGACCCAGTACTTC,CASSLVAGKETQYF
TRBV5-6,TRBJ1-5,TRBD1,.,TGTGCCAGCAGCTTGTGGGACAGGGTTAATCAGCCCCAGCATTTT,CASSLWDRVNQPQHF
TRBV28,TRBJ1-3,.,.,TGTGCCAGCGAGGGTTCCGGAAACACCATATATTTT,CASEGSGNTIYF
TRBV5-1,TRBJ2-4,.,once,TGCGCCAGCAGCCCGGAGGTAGCCAAAAACATTCAGTACTTC,CASSPEVAKNIQYF
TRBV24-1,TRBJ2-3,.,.,TGTGCCACCAGTGATTTTGGTATAGCGCAGTATTTT,CATSDFGIAQYF
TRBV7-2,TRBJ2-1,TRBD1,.,TGTGCCAGCAGCCCCACCGGGACAGGGGTCGGCAATGAGCAGTTCTTC,CASSPTGTGVGNEQFF
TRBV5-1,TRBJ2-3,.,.,TGCGCCAGCAGCTTGTGGCAGGGGCCCACAGATACGCAGTATTTT,CASSLWQGPTDTQYF
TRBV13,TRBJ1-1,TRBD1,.,TGTGCCAGCAGCTTAAGGGGGCAGGGGGCCTCCCGAGGCACTGAAGCTTTCTTT,CASSLRGQGASRGTEAFF
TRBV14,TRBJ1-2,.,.,TGTGCCAGCAGCCAAGATTGGGCAGGGAACTATGGCTACACCTTC,CASSQDWAGNYGYTF
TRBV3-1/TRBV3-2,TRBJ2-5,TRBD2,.,TGTGCCAGCAGCACCCGGACTAGCGGGAGGGCGCGAGAGACCCAGTACTTC,CASSTRTSGRARETQYF
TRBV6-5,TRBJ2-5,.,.,TGTGCCAGCGACACTAGTCGAGAGACCCAGTACTTC,CASDTSRETQYF
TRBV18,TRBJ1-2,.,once,TGTGCCAGCTCACCAAGGCGGTATGGCTACACCTTC,CASSPRRYGYTF
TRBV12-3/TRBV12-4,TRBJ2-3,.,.,TGTGCCAGCAGTTTTATTTCCGGAGATACGCAGTATTTT,CASSFISGDTQYF
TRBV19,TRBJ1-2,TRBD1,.,TGTGCCAGTAGCGACGGACAGGGGGCAGGAGGCTACACCTTC,CASSDGQGAGGYTF
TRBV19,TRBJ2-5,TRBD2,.,TGTGCCAGTAGTCAAGTCGGGACTAGCGGAGAGACCCAGTACTTC,CASSQVGTSGETQYF
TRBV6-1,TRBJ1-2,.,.,TGTGCCAGCAGTGAGGCGGGACGGGCTCATGGCTACACCTTC,CASSEAGRAHGYTF
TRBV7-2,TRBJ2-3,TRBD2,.,TGTGCCAGCAGCCTCGGGGGGGGAGAAGATACGCAGTATTTT,CASSLGGGEDTQYF
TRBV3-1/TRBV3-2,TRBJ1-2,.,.,TGTGCCAGCAGCCAAGGGTTGGCAGGCTATGGCTACACCTTC,CASSQGLAGYGYTF
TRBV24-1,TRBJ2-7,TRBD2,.,TGTGCCACGCAGGGACTAGCGGGCTGGGGCAGTCACTTC,CATQGLAGWGSHF
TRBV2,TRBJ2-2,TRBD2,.,TGTGCCAGCACCGGGACTAGCGGAGCGGGCACCGGGGAGCTGTTTTTT,CASTGTSGAGTGELFF
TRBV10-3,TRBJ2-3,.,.,TGTGCCATCAGGAGGGGGAGAGGGCAAAGCACAGATACGCAGTATTTT,CAIRRGRGQSTDTQYF
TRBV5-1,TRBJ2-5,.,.,TGCGCCAGCAGCTTGCTGGGAGGGGGGGAGACCCAGTACTTC,CASSLLGGGETQYF
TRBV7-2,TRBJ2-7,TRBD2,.,TGTGCCAGCTCCGGACTAGCGGGGAGCGAGCAGTACTTC,CASSGLAGSEQYF
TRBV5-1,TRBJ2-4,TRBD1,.,TGCGCCAGCAGCCCGGGACAGGGTTACATTCAGTACTTC,CASSPGQGYIQYF
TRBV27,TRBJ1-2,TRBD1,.,TGTGCCAGCAGTTCAGACAGGGGGACCCAACTGAACTATGGCTACACCTTC,CASSSDRGTQLNYGYTF
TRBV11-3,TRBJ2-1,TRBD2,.,TGTGCCAGCAGCTTAGGGACTAGCGGGGCCTTCGTCGAGCAGTTCTTC,CASSLGTSGAFVEQFF
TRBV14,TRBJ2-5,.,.,TGTGCCAGCAGCCAAGATGGGGCCGGGCCCTCCTTGGCCCAGTACTTC,CASSQDGAGPSLAQYF
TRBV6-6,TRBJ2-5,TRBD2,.,TGTGCCAGCAGAACTAGCGCGCAAGAGACCCAGTACTTC,CASRTSAQETQYF
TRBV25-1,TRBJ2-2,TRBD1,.,TGTGCCAGCAGTGAGGATACGGGACAGAAGATTACCGGGGAGCTGTTTTTT,CASSEDTGQKITGELFF
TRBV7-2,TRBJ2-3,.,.,TGTGCCAGCAGCTTAGTTGTGGGAGTGGCAGATACGCAGTATTTT,CASSLVVGVADTQYF